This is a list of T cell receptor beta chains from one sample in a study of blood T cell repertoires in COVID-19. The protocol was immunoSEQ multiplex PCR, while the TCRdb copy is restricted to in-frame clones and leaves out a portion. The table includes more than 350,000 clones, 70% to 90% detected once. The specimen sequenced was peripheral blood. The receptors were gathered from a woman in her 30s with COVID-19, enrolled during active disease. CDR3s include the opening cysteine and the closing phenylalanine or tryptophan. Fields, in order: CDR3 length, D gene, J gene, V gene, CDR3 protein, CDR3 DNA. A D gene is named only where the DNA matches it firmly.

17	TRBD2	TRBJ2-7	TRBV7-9	CASSPRGGGPGIYEQYF	TGTGCCAGCAGCCCCCGGGGCGGGGGACCCGGGATTTACGAGCAGTACTTC
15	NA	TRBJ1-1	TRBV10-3	CAISGAELSGPEAFF	TGTGCCATCAGTGGGGCAGAGTTGAGTGGGCCTGAAGCTTTCTTT
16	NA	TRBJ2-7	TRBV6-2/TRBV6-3	CASSYPTWGRNYEQYF	TGTGCCAGCAGTTACCCCACATGGGGCAGGAACTACGAGCAGTACTTC
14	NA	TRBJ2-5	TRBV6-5	CASSNRLSGETQYF	TGTGCCAGCAGTAATAGACTCAGCGGAGAGACCCAGTACTTC
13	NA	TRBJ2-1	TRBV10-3	CAISDRLENEQFF	TGTGCCATCAGTGACCGACTAGAGAATGAGCAGTTCTTC
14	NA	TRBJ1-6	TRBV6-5	CASRDSVNNSPLHF	TGTGCCAGCAGAGACAGTGTCAACAATTCACCCCTCCACTTT
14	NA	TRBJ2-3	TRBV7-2	CASSEAGVTDTQYF	TGTGCCAGCAGCGAGGCAGGGGTGACAGATACGCAGTATTTT
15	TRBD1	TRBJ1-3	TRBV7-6	CASSRGQDSGNTIYF	TGTGCCAGCAGCCGTGGACAGGACTCTGGAAACACCATATATTTT
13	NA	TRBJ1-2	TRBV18	CASSPPEAGGYTF	TGTGCCAGCTCACCCCCCGAGGCGGGCGGCTACACCTTC
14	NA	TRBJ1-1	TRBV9	CASSGSGPKTEAFF	TGTGCCAGCAGCGGATCAGGGCCTAAGACTGAAGCTTTCTTT
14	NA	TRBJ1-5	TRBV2	CASSGQGSNQPQHF	TGTGCCAGCAGTGGGCAGGGAAGCAATCAGCCCCAGCATTTT
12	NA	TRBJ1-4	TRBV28	CAIGRTNEKLFF	TGTGCCATTGGCCGAACTAATGAAAAACTGTTTTTT
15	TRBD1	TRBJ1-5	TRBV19	CASSIGQGTGQPQHF	TGTGCCAGTAGTATAGGACAGGGAACGGGACAGCCCCAGCATTTT
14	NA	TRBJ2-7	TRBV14	CASSQEGRRDEQYF	TGTGCCAGCAGCCAAGAAGGAAGGCGGGACGAGCAGTACTTC
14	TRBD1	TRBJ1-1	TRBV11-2	CASSARLQGAEAFF	TGTGCCAGCAGCGCTCGCTTGCAGGGGGCTGAAGCTTTCTTT